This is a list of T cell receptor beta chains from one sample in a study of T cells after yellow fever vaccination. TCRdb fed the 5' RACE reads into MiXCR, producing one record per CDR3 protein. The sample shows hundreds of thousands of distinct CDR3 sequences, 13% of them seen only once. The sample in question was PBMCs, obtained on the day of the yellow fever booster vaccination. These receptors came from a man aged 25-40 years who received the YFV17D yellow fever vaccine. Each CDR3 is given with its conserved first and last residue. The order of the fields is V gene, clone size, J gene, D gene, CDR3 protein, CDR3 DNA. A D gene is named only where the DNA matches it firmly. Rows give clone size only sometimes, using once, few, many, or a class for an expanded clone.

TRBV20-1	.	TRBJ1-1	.	CSARAPPAGPEAFF	TGCAGTGCTAGAGCTCCCCCAGCGGGACCTGAAGCTTTCTTT
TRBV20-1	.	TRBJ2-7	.	CSARGPPQGYSYEQYF	TGCAGTGCTAGAGGACCTCCCCAGGGGTACTCCTACGAGCAGTACTTC
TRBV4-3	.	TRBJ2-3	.	CASSQDTSTDTQYF	TGCGCCAGCAGCCAAGATACTAGCACAGATACGCAGTATTTT
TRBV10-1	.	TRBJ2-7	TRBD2	CASRDSTSGEPDGYEQYF	TGCGCCAGCAGAGACTCAACTAGCGGTGAGCCGGATGGGTACGAGCAGTACTTC
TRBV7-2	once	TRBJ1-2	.	CASSRWEVEGYTF	TGTGCCAGCAGCCGGTGGGAAGTCGAGGGCTACACCTTC
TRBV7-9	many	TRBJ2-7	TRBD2	CASSPTSGSTGQYF	TGTGCCAGCAGCCCGACTAGCGGGAGTACGGGGCAGTACTTC
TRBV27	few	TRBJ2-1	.	CASSYGEPYNEQFF	TGTGCCAGCAGTTACGGGGAACCGTACAATGAGCAGTTCTTC
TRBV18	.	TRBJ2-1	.	CASPSPDTGNGNEQFF	TGTGCCAGCCCGTCCCCAGATACCGGGAACGGGAATGAGCAGTTCTTC
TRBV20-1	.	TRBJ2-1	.	CSATEMFEQFF	TGCAGTGCGACAGAGATGTTTGAGCAGTTCTTC
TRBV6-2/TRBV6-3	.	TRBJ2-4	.	CASNPTLGLAKNIQYF	TGTGCCAGCAATCCTACGTTGGGACTAGCCAAAAACATTCAGTACTTC
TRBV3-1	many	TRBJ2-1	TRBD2	CASSQEWREGYNEQFF	TGTGCCAGCAGCCAAGAGTGGCGGGAGGGATACAATGAGCAGTTCTTC
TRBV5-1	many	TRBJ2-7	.	CASSFTVSYEQYF	TGCGCCAGCAGCTTCACGGTTTCCTACGAGCAGTACTTC
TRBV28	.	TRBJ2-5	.	CASRRTLGYGLETQYF	TGTGCCAGCAGACGGACCCTCGGTTACGGGTTAGAGACCCAGTACTTC
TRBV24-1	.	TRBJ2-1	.	CATSDEGGRYEQFF	TGTGCCACCAGTGATGAGGGGGGGCGGTATGAGCAGTTCTTC
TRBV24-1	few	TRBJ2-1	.	CATSDRTYNEQFF	TGTGCCACCAGTGATCGGACCTACAATGAGCAGTTCTTC
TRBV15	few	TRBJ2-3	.	CATSRLTDTQYF	TGTGCCACCAGCAGATTAACAGATACGCAGTATTTT
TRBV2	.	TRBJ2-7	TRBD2	CASSSRLAGGEQYF	TGTGCCAGCAGTTCTAGACTAGCGGGAGGCGAGCAGTACTTC
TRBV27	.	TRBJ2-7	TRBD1	CASSLYGGQGVAYEQYF	TGTGCCAGCAGTTTATACGGGGGACAGGGGGTCGCCTACGAGCAGTACTTC
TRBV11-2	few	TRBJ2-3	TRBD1	CASSRDRGRGDTQYF	TGTGCCAGCAGCCGGGACAGGGGGCGTGGAGATACGCAGTATTTT
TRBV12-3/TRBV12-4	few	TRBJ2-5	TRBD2	CASSWTSGGGETQYF	TGTGCCAGCAGTTGGACTAGCGGAGGGGGGGAGACCCAGTACTTC
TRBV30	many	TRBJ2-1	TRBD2	CAWSVGLAGISYNEQFF	TGTGCCTGGAGTGTAGGGCTAGCGGGGATATCCTACAATGAGCAGTTCTTC
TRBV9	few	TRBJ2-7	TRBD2	CASSPGPLAGNYEQYF	TGTGCCAGCAGCCCGGGTCCTCTAGCGGGAAACTACGAGCAGTACTTC
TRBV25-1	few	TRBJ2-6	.	CASSVSAPGANVLTF	TGTGCCAGCAGTGTCAGCGCCCCTGGGGCCAACGTCCTGACTTTC
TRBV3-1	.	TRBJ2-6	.	CASSQAASPGIISGANVLTF	TGTGCCAGCAGCCAAGCCGCTAGCCCGGGCATTATCTCTGGGGCCAACGTCCTGACTTTC
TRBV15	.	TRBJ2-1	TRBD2	CATSGGGTSMNEQFF	TGTGCCACCAGCGGTGGCGGGACTAGCATGAATGAGCAGTTCTTC
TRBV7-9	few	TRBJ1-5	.	CASSLGMGVAGNQPQHF	TGTGCCAGCAGCTTAGGGATGGGCGTCGCTGGCAATCAGCCCCAGCATTTT
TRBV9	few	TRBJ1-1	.	CASSVALGGGTEAFF	TGTGCCAGCAGCGTAGCTCTCGGGGGAGGAACTGAAGCTTTCTTT
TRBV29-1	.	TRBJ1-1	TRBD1	CSVESTGGTEAFF	TGCAGCGTTGAGTCCACAGGGGGTACTGAAGCTTTCTTT
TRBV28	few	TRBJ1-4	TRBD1	CASSLLVGQGARGLFF	TGTGCCAGCAGTCTCCTTGTGGGACAGGGGGCCCGTGGACTGTTTTTT
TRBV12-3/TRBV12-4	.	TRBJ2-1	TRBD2	CASNLSGTPGNEQFF	TGTGCCAGCAATCTTAGCGGGACCCCAGGCAATGAGCAGTTCTTC
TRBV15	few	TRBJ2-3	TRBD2	CATSRARGRAKDTQYF	TGTGCCACCAGCAGAGCTCGCGGGAGGGCCAAAGATACGCAGTATTTT
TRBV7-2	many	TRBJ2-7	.	CASSRSGNYEQYF	TGTGCCAGCAGCCGCTCGGGAAACTACGAGCAGTACTTC
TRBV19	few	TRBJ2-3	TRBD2	CASSIGLAGDTQYF	TGTGCCAGTAGTATCGGGCTAGCGGGAGATACGCAGTATTTT
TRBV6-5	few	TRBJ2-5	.	CASSYEGSYETQYF	TGTGCCAGCAGTTATGAGGGGTCGTACGAGACCCAGTACTTC
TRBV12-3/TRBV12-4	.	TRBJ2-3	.	CASTPWLGSTDTQYF	TGTGCCAGCACCCCCTGGCTAGGTAGCACAGATACGCAGTATTTT
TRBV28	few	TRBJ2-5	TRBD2	CASSGTSGDRGTQYF	TGTGCCAGCAGTGGGACTAGCGGGGATAGGGGGACCCAGTACTTC
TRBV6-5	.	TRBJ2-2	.	CASSRGGWELFF	TGTGCCAGCAGTCGAGGGGGGTGGGAGCTGTTTTTT
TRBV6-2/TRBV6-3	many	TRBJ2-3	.	CASSRRDTQYF	TGTGCCAGCAGTCGCCGAGATACGCAGTATTTT
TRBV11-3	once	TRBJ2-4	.	CASSLGGTPGNIQYF	TGTGCCAGCAGCTTAGGCGGGACTCCGGGTAACATTCAGTACTTC
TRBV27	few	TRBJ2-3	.	CASRTHREDTQYF	TGTGCCAGCAGAACCCACAGGGAAGATACGCAGTATTTT
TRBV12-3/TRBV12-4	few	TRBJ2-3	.	CASKFTGQDTQYF	TGTGCCAGCAAATTCACAGGTCAAGATACGCAGTATTTT
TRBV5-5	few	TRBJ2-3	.	CATGSSTDTQYF	TGTGCCACTGGTTCCAGCACAGATACGCAGTATTTT
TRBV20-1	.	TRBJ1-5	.	CSASPGPQPQHF	TGCAGTGCTAGTCCCGGGCCCCAGCCCCAGCATTTT
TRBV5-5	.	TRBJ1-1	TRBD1	CASAKTGDAGTEAFF	TGTGCCAGCGCCAAAACAGGGGACGCGGGCACTGAAGCTTTCTTT
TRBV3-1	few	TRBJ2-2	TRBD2	CASSQEGSAGGPNTGELFF	TGTGCCAGCAGCCAAGAGGGATCAGCGGGAGGGCCGAACACCGGGGAGCTGTTTTTT
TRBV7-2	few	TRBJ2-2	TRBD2	CASSLGAGATGELFF	TGTGCCAGCAGCTTAGGAGCGGGAGCGACCGGGGAGCTGTTTTTT
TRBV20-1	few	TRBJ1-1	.	CSAQRVTEAFF	TGCAGTGCCCAAAGGGTCACTGAAGCTTTCTTT
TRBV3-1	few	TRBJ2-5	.	CASRGGSVGTQYF	TGTGCCAGCAGAGGTGGATCCGTGGGGACCCAGTACTTC
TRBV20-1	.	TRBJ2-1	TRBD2	CSASPSSGSLNEQFF	TGCAGTGCTAGCCCATCTAGCGGGAGTTTGAATGAGCAGTTCTTC
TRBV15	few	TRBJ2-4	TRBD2	CATSIPEGGRHIQYF	TGTGCCACCAGCATCCCGGAGGGCGGGAGGCACATTCAGTACTTC
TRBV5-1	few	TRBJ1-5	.	CASSLLGLDQPQHF	TGCGCCAGCAGCTTGCTAGGGTTAGATCAGCCCCAGCATTTT
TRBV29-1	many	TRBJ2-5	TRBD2	CSATSVAGETQYF	TGCAGCGCGACCTCGGTAGCGGGAGAGACCCAGTACTTC
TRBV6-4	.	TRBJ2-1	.	CASSDLYNEQFF	TGTGCCAGCAGTGATTTATACAATGAGCAGTTCTTC